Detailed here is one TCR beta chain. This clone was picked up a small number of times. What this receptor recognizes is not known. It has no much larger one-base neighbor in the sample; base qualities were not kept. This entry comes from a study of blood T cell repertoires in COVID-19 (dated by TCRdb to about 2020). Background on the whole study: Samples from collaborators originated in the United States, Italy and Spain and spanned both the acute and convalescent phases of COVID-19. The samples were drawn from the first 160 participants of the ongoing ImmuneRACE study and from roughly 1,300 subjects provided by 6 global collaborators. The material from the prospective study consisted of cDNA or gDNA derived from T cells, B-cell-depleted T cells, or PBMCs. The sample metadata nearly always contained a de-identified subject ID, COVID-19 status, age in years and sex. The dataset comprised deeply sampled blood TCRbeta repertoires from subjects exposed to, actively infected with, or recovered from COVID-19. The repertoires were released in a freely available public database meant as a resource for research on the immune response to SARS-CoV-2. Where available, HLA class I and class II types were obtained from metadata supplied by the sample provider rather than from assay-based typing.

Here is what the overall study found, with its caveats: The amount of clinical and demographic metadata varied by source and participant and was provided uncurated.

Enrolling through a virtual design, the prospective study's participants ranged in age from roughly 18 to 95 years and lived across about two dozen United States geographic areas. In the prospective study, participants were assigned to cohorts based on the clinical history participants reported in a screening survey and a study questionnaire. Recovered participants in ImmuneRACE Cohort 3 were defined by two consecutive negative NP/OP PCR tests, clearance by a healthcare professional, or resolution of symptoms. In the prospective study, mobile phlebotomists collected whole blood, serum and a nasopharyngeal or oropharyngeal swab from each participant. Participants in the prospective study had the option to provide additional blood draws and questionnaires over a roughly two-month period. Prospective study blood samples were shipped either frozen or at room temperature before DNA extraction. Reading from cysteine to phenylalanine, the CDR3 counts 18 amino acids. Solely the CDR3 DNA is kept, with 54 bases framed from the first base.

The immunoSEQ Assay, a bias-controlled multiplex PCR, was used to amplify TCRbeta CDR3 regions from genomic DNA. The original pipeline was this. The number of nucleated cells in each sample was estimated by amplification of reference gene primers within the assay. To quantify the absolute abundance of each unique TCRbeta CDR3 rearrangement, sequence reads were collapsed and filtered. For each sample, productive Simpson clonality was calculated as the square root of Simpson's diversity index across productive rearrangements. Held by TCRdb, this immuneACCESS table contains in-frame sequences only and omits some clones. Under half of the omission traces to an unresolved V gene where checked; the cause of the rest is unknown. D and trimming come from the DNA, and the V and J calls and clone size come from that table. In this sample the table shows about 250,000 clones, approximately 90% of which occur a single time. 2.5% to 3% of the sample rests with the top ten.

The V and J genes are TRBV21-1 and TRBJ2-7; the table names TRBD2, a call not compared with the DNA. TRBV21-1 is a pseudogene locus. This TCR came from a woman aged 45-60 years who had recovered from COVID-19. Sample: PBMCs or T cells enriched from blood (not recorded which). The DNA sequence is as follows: TGTGCCAGCAGCAAAGCGGGAGGGGTTATAGCGGGAGCCCACGAGCAGTACTTC. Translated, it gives CASSKAGGVIAGAHEQYF.